The 24 T cell receptor beta chains reported below all come from one sample, sequenced in a study of glioma-infiltrating T cells. The iRepertoire nested amplicon-rescue multiplex PCR amplified TCR alpha and beta CDR3s from RNA. One entry per CDR3 protein, called by TCRdb with MiXCR from the multiplex PCR reads. This repertoire shows 400,000 or so distinct CDR3 sequences, roughly 41% found once; its top ten account for 12%. Input material: glioma tissue, nonneoplastic brain tissue, or PBMCs (not recorded which). All receptors derive from a human donor with low-grade glioma or glioblastoma, undergoing nonglioma brain surgery, or in good health (not recorded which).

The chain joins TRBV7-2 to TRBJ1-4; a weak D match, TRBD1 (6 bases). The CDR3 is made up of 15 amino acids. Trimming removed 1 base at V and 7 bases at J, with 13 bases between. Germline loops: CDR1 SGHTA, CDR2 FQGNSA. This chain's CDR3 is CASSLGGTTGEKLFF. The CDR3 DNA follows: TGTGCCAGCAGCTTAGGAGGGACAACGGGTGAAAAACTGTTTTTT.

This clonotype was found many times. V gene TRBV28 combines with J gene TRBJ2-3; 8 bases fit TRBD2. Germline lookup yields CDR1 MDHEN and CDR2 SYDVKM. V shed 2 bases and J 3 bases; nucleotides not matched to a gene: 4. This CDR3 has 15 residues. This CDR3 reads CASSLPGLETDTQYF. The CDR3 bases are TGTGCCAGCAGTTTACCGGGACTAGAGACAGATACGCAGTATTTT.

This clonotype was seen repeatedly, ten times or more. The rearrangement uses TRBV6-6 and TRBJ2-3; no firm D call. Per the germline V gene, CDR1 is MNHNY and CDR2 is SVGAGI (reference sequence). This CDR3 contains 13 residues. Between the trimmed V and J ends, which lost 3 bases and 7 bases, there was a span of 11 bases. The CDR3 sequence: CASSYGQTHTQYF. In DNA form, the CDR3 reads TGTGCCAGCAGTTATGGCCAGACCCATACGCAGTATTTT.

This clonotype has ten or more counts. In DNA, the CDR3 is TGTGCCAGCAGTGAGGGGCCTTACCAAGAGACCCAGTACTTC. Encoded protein: CASSEGPYQETQYF. The rearrangement uses TRBV27 and TRBJ2-5; D might be TRBD1 or TRBD2, each matching 5 bases. In germline, CDR1 is MNHEY, CDR2 SMNVEV (reference sequence). This CDR3 comprises 14 residues. The V end lost 5 bases, the J end lost 0 bases, and 10 bases lay between the germline ends.

A word on this clonotype: Its ends do not fully match the called genes, so a read error is possible. The V gene is TRBV19, the J gene TRBJ1-5; D is undetermined. Germline assignment: CDR1 LNHDA and CDR2 SQIVND (reference sequence). The CDR3 length is 13 residues. CDR3: CASSSDVNHPQHF. The CDR3 bases are TGTGCCAGTAGTAGCGACGTTAATCATCCCCAGCATTTT.

This clonotype was seen a handful of times. CDR3 DNA: TGTGCCAGCAGTGAAGACCCCCCAACTAATGAAAAACTGTTTTTT. It is translated as CASSEDPPTNEKLFF. The rearrangement uses TRBV2 and TRBJ1-4; D gene uncertain. The CDR3 has 15 amino acids. The V gene lost 1 base and the J gene lost 0 bases, with 6 bases spanning the gap. CDR1 is SNHLY, CDR2 FYNNEI, per germline.

This clonotype has a count of ten or more. This chain links TRBV7-2 with TRBJ1-1, with D uncertain. The germline gives CDR1 SGHTA, CDR2 FQGNSA. The V end was cut by 3 bases, the J end by 7 bases, with 12 bases between. The CDR3 has 13 residues. The CDR3 sequence: CASSFDSGGEAFF. CDR3 nucleotide sequence: TGTGCCAGCAGCTTCGACTCAGGAGGTGAAGCTTTCTTT.

The chain couples TRBV5-4 to TRBJ1-1, with 7 positions matching TRBD1. V shed 7 bases and J 6 bases; nucleotides not matched to a gene: 6. CDR1 is SGHNT and CDR2 is YYREEE in the germline V gene (reference sequence). This CDR3 contains 12 residues. The CDR3: CASGRDSPEAFF. The CDR3 DNA reads TGTGCCAGCGGACGGGACAGCCCTGAAGCTTTCTTT.

For this clonotype: A much bigger clone sits one base away, suggesting this may be a read error. The CDR3 does not end in the conserved phenylalanine or tryptophan, so this is likely a read error. The chain links TRBV20-1 to TRBJ2-3; D is perhaps TRBD2 (5 bases). V was clipped by 5 bases and J by 2 bases, with 11 bases between them. Germline lookup yields CDR1 DFQATT and CDR2 SNEGSKA (reference sequence). This CDR3 spans 13 amino acids. In DNA form, the CDR3 reads TGCAGTGCTCATCACCGGGACACAGATACGCAGTATCTT. Protein sequence: CSAHHRDTDTQYL.

V gene TRBV28 combines with J gene TRBJ2-3; either TRBD1 or TRBD2 may supply D (5 bases each). Between the trimmed V and J ends, which lost 5 bases and 0 bases, there was a span of 9 bases. Germline V gene sequence: CDR1 MDHEN, CDR2 SYDVKM. CDR3 length: 14 amino acids. The CDR3 sequence is CASSRGDSTDTQYF. The CDR3 coding sequence is TGTGCCAGCAGTCGGGGCGATAGCACAGATACGCAGTATTTT. The full variable domain, completed using reference TRBV28 and TRBJ2-3, is DVKVTQSSRYLVKRTGEKVFLECVQDMDHENMFWYRQDPGLGLRLIYFSYDVKMKEKGDIPEGYSVSREKKERFSLILESASTNQTSMYLCASSRGDSTDTQYFGPGTRLTVL.

A word on this clonotype: This may come from a read error, since a much larger clone is one base off. The V gene is TRBV27, the J gene TRBJ1-1; D remains ambiguous. Per germline, CDR1 MNHEY and CDR2 SMNVEV (reference sequence). Trimming left V 5 bases short and J 2 bases short, with 6 bases between. This CDR3 spans 12 amino acids. CDR3 residues: CASSRSNTEAFF. The CDR3 DNA sequence: TGTGCCAGCAGTAGGAGTAACACTGAAGCTTTCTTT.

This clonotype occurred many times. The rearrangement joins TRBV27 to TRBJ2-3, with 7 bases identical to TRBD2. The CDR3 has 16 amino acids. Germline values: CDR1 MNHEY, CDR2 SMNVEV (reference sequence). Trimming removed 2 bases from V and 5 bases from J; junction bases left unmatched: 10. CDR3 sequence (DNA): TGTGCCAGCAGTTTAAGGCGGTGGGAGGGAGTAGATACGCAGTATTTT. Translating it yields CASSLRRWEGVDTQYF.

For this clonotype: Mismatch with germline at one junction end may stem from a read error. This chain links TRBV5-6 with TRBJ2-3, with 10 positions matching TRBD2. The CDR3 is made up of 16 amino acids. CDR1 is SGHDT, CDR2 YYEEEE, per germline. CDR3 sequence: CASSLGLAETYNEQFF. The CDR3 nucleotides are TGTGCCAGCAGCTTAGGACTAGCGGAAACCTACAATGAGCAGTTCTTT.

The rearrangement joins TRBV28 to TRBJ2-3; 7 bases fit TRBD1. The CDR3 length is 15 residues. V was pared by 7 bases and J by 1 base, with 8 bases of the junction left unmatched. CDR1 and CDR2 from the germline V gene are MDHEN and SYDVKM. The CDR3 is CASTPRTGGTDTQYF. The CDR3 DNA follows: TGTGCCAGCACCCCAAGGACAGGAGGCACAGATACGCAGTATTTT.

The V and J genes are TRBV5-4 and TRBJ2-7, with TRBD1 identical over 12 bases. The CDR3 loop spans 15 amino acids. Looked up from germline, CDR1 is SGHNT and CDR2 is YYREEE (reference sequence). The V gene end was trimmed by 5 bases and the J gene end by 5 bases; junction bases not matched to a gene: 8. CDR3 sequence: CASSSGTGGFDEQYF. The CDR3 coding sequence is TGTGCCAGCAGTTCCGGGACAGGGGGCTTCGACGAGCAGTACTTC.

The V and J genes are TRBV6-2 or TRBV6-3 and TRBJ1-1; TRBD1 might be the D (5 bases). V lost 2 bases to trimming and J lost 3 bases, with 10 bases between them. The CDR3 spans 14 residues. In germline, CDR1 is MNHEY, CDR2 SVGEGT. The CDR3 DNA follows: TGTGCCAGCAGTTACGCAGGGTCCGACACTGAAGCTTTCTTT. This sequence encodes CASSYAGSDTEAFF.

Of note for this clonotype: A much larger clone differs from this one at a single base, so this may be a read error. J is TRBJ2-1 and V is TRBV20-1; D call uncertain. Germline CDR1 reads DFQATT; CDR2 reads SNEGSKA (reference sequence). CDR3 size: 13 residues. The CDR3 region is CSARYYSYNKQFF. The DNA for the CDR3 is TGCAGTGCTAGATATTACTCCTACAATAAGCAGTTCTTC.

J is TRBJ1-2 and V is TRBV10-3; D is possibly TRBD1 (6 bases). Trimming stripped 9 bases from V and 7 bases from J, with 18 bases between. This CDR3 is built from 13 residues. CDR1 and CDR2 from the germline V gene are ENHRY and SYGVKD. Written as DNA, the CDR3 is TGTGCCATGGGCGGGACACCCTCTATTGGCTACACCTTC. Translation: CAMGGTPSIGYTF.

The chain combines TRBV20-1 with TRBJ2-3; 8 positions agree with TRBD2. Trimming cost V 6 bases and J 1 base; bases outside gene matches: 21. The CDR3 sequence is 19 residues long. Per the germline V gene, CDR1 is DFQATT and CDR2 is SNEGSKA (reference sequence). For the CDR3, the DNA is TGCAGTGCCAAAGACGCCATCAGGGATAGCGGGGACCGCACAGATACGCAGTATTTT. Translated: CSAKDAIRDSGDRTDTQYF.

This clonotype has only one observation. An end of the junction differs from the germline gene, which may be a read error. V is TRBV5-1 and J is TRBJ2-1, with 14 bases lining up with TRBD2. Looked up from germline, CDR1 is SGHRS and CDR2 is YFSETQ. This CDR3 spans 15 amino acids. As DNA, the CDR3 is TGCGCCAGCATCCCGGGACTAGCGGGAGACAATGAGCGGTTCTTC. It translates to CASIPGLAGDNERFF.

The chain has TRBV7-3 and TRBJ2-1; D is unresolved. Trimming shortened V by 5 bases and J by 0 bases, and 8 bases separated the two germline ends. The CDR3 runs 14 residues. The V gene's germline CDR1 is SGHTA and CDR2 FQGTGA. The chain's CDR3 is CASSAAPSYNEQFF. The CDR3 region has the DNA TGTGCCAGCAGCGCTGCACCCTCCTACAATGAGCAGTTCTTC.

V is TRBV7-2 and J is TRBJ2-3; TRBD2 aligns across 11 bases. This CDR3 region has 15 residues. Unmatched junction bases numbered 7, after V lost 8 bases and J lost 3 bases. From germline, CDR1 is SGHTA and CDR2 FQGNSA. Here the CDR3 DNA reads TGTGCCAGCCCCCTTGGGACTAGCGGAACAGATACGCAGTATTTT. This gives the protein CASPLGTSGTDTQYF.

This clonotype has only a few counts. V and J are TRBV4-2 and TRBJ2-7; D possibly matches TRBD1 or TRBD2 (5 bases each). Germline loops: CDR1 LGHNA, CDR2 YNFKEQ. V gave up 1 base and J gave up 10 bases, with 17 bases separating them. The CDR3 has 14 residues. In nucleotides, the CDR3 is TGTGCCAGCAGCCAAGGGGGGACCCCCCAAGTACAGTACTTC. Protein: CASSQGGTPQVQYF.

The chain combines TRBV4-1 with TRBJ1-3; 7 nucleotides line up with TRBD1. This CDR3 comprises 15 residues. Germline V gene data show CDR1 as MGHRA and CDR2 as YSYEKL. Trimming took 3 bases from V and 4 from J; bases not matched to a gene: 6. DNA of the CDR3: TGCGCCAGCAGCCACCCGCAGGGGGAGGGAAACACCATATATTTT. Translating it yields CASSHPQGEGNTIYF.